This TCR beta chain was sequenced during a study of blood T cell repertoires in COVID-19. Across the whole study: Both acute and convalescent COVID-19 samples were obtained from the United States, Italy and Spain. In each case, the material was cDNA or gDNA derived from T cells, B-cell-depleted T cells, or PBMCs.

As originally analysed: Using reference gene primer amplification, nucleated cell counts were estimated. The method was immunoSEQ multiplex PCR; TCRdb's version includes in-frame clones alone and lacks a portion of them. The V and J calls and clone size are taken from that table; D and trimming were inferred from the DNA. Of around 140,000 clones listed, less than 90% are singletons. The J segment lost 0 bases and the V segment lost 7 bases, leaving 4 bases of the junction unmatched. Germline V gene data show CDR1 as SGHTA and CDR2 as FQGTGA. The CDR3 spans 14 residues. The J gene is TRBJ2-3, the V gene TRBV7-3, with 7 bases that match TRBD2. Sequenced sample: peripheral blood. The clonotype comes from a man between 60 and 70 years old with acute or convalescent COVID-19. The CDR3 loop reads CASKASGSTDTQYF. DNA for the CDR3: TGTGCCAGCAAGGCTAGCGGAAGCACAGATACGCAGTATTTT.